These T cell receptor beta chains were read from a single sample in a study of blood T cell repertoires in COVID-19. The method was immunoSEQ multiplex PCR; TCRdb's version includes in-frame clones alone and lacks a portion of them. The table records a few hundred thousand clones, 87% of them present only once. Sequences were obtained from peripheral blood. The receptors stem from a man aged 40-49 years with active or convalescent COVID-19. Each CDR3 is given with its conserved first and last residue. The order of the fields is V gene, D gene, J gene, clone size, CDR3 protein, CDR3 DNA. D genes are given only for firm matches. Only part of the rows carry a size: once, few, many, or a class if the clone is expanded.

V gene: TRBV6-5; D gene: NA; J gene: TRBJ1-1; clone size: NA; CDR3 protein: CASSSGRLEAFF; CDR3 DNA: TGTGCCAGCAGTTCGGGTCGGCTTGAAGCTTTCTTT
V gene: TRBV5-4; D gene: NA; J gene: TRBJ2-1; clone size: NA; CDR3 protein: CASSSGNDEQFF; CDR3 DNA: TGTGCCAGCAGCTCAGGGAATGATGAGCAGTTCTTC
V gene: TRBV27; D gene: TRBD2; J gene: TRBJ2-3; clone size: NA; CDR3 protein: CASSLTSGGSDTQYF; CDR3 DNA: TGTGCCAGCAGTTTGACTAGCGGGGGGTCAGATACGCAGTATTTT
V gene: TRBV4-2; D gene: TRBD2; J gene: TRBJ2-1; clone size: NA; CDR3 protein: CASSQVFGLAGGVNEQFF; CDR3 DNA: TGTGCCAGCAGCCAAGTCTTTGGACTAGCGGGAGGGGTAAATGAGCAGTTCTTC
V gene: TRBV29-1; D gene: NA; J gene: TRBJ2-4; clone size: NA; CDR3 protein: CSVEDRQGPFDIQYF; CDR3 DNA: TGCAGCGTTGAAGATCGGCAGGGGCCTTTTGACATTCAGTACTTC
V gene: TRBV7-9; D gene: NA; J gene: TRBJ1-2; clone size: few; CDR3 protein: CASSSAGKGGYGYTF; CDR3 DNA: TGTGCCAGCAGCTCCGCCGGCAAGGGAGGCTATGGCTACACCTTC
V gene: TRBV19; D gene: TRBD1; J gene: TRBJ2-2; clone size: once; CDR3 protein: CATHANRGTGELFF; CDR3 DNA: TGTGCCACCCACGCAAACAGGGGAACCGGGGAGCTGTTTTTT
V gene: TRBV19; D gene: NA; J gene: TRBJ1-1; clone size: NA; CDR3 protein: CASTQGRGAVNTEAFF; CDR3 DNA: TGTGCCAGTACGCAGGGTCGGGGGGCGGTGAACACTGAAGCTTTCTTT
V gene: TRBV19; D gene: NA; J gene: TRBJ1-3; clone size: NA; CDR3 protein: CASSTLAPSGNTIYF; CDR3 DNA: TGTGCCAGTAGTACCCTGGCCCCCTCTGGAAACACCATATATTTT
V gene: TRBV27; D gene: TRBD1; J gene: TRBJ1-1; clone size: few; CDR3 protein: CASSLAATSTGLEAFF; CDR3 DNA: TGTGCCAGCAGTTTGGCGGCAACTTCGACAGGGCTTGAAGCTTTCTTT
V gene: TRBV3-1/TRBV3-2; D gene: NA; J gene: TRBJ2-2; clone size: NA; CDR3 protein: CASSPRGTGELFF; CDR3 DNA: TGTGCCAGCAGCCCGAGGGGGACCGGGGAGCTGTTTTTT
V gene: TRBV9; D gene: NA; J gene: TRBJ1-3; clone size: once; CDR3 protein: CASSQAPGNTIYF; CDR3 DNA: TGTGCCAGCAGCCAAGCGCCTGGAAACACCATATATTTT
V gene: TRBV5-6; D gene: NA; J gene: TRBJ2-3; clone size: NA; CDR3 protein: CASSLGRGRSTDTQYF; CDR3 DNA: TGTGCCAGCAGCTTGGGGCGGGGCCGAAGCACAGATACGCAGTATTTT
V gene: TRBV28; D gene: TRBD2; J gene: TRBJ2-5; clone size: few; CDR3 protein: CASTLAGGGKTQYF; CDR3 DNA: TGTGCCAGTACACTAGCGGGAGGGGGAAAGACCCAGTACTTC
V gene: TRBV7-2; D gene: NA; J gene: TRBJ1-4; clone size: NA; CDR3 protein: CASSLARGSNEKLFF; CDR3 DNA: TGTGCCAGCAGCTTAGCGCGGGGTAGTAATGAAAAACTGTTTTTT
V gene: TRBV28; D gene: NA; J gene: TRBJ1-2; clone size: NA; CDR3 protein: CASSFRETAYGYTF; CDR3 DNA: TGTGCCAGCAGTTTTCGTGAGACAGCATACGGCTACACCTTC
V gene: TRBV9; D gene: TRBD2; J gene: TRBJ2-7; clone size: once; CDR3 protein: CASSVGLAGYEQYF; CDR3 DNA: TGTGCCAGCAGCGTAGGTCTAGCGGGGTACGAGCAGTACTTC